This T cell receptor (beta chain) stems from a study of Graves' ophthalmopathy and Graves' hyperthyroidism. Amplification from RNA transcripts yielded the TCR beta CDR3 regions. Scientists carried out first-round RT-PCR using HTBI primers and then a second-round multiplex PCR. Each CDR3 protein is one row after TCRdb ran MiXCR on the multiplex PCR reads. The sample has about 700,000 distinct CDR3 sequences, roughly 40% seen once. The CDR3 is 14 residues long. The V gene's germline CDR1 is SEHNR and CDR2 FQNEAQ (reference sequence). Sequenced sample: peripheral blood. The receptor comes from an adult man with Graves' ophthalmopathy. This chain connects TRBV7-9 to TRBJ2-5, with a tentative D call TRBD2 (5 bases). The J call is doubtful: the DNA matches TRBJ2-7 better. The CDR3 protein is CASSLDRALGEQYF. CDR3 DNA sequence: TGTGCCAGCTCACTAGATCGGGCTTTGGGCGAGCAGTACTTC.